The 29 T cell receptor beta chains given below trace back to one sample, sequenced in a study of shared clonotypes between healthy human individuals (dated by TCRdb to the early 2020s). Libraries were built with the immunoSEQ multiplex PCR assay. TCRdb limited this immuneACCESS table to in-frame rearrangements with V and J called. A share of clones is missing; checked studies link under half to unresolved V genes, and the rest is unexplained. Within this sample are about 2.4 million clones, with 93% of them counted one time only. The ten most abundant clones make up 0.35% to 0.45% of the sample. The sequenced sample consisted of naive CD4+ T cells from PBMCs. The cell subset or site label on this specimen signifies: CD45RA+ positively selected. The source of these receptors is a man between 18 and 29 years old in good health. Some clones in this sample may be carry-over from other donors' samples.

CDR3 in DNA: TGTGCCAGCAGCTCGGGTGGAGGGCTCCCCGGGGAGCTGTTTTTT. It codes for CASSSGGGLPGELFF. The rearrangement joins TRBV5-5 to TRBJ2-2; weak D call: TRBD2 (6 bases). The V end was cut by 3 bases, the J end by 6 bases, with 15 bases between. The V gene's germline CDR1 is SGHKS and CDR2 YYEKEE (reference sequence). The CDR3 length is 15 residues.

V usage is TRBV7-2 and J usage is TRBJ2-7; TRBD2 is a possible D gene (5 bases). From germline, CDR1 is SGHTA and CDR2 FQGNSA. The CDR3 extends over 13 amino acids. Trimming stripped 5 bases from V and 4 bases from J, with 12 bases between. This chain's CDR3 is CASSPQRGYEQYF. The DNA of the CDR3 is TGTGCCAGCAGCCCGCAACGGGGATACGAGCAGTACTTC.

The chain employs TRBV28 and TRBJ1-5; TRBD1 agrees at 10 bases. CDR1 and CDR2 from the germline V gene are MDHEN and SYDVKM. With 6 bases clipped from V and 9 bases from J, the junction kept 14 bases outside the gene matches. There are 16 residues in the CDR3. The CDR3 here is CASSPDRGLPVWPQHF. The CDR3, as DNA: TGTGCCAGCAGCCCTGACAGGGGGCTTCCTGTCTGGCCCCAGCATTTT.

The V and J genes are TRBV5-1 and TRBJ2-5; 7 nucleotides align to TRBD1. The length of the CDR3 is 15 residues. Germline V gene lookup returns CDR1 SGHRS and CDR2 YFSETQ. Trimming at V came to 6 bases and at J to 5 bases, leaving 13 bases not matched to a gene. For the CDR3, the DNA is TGCGCCAGCATGGGGGACAGACGGGCCGGGGAGACCCAGTACTTC. Protein: CASMGDRRAGETQYF.

The V call is TRBV30, the J call TRBJ2-2, with 9 bases identical to TRBD1. V gave up 5 bases and J gave up 4 bases; unmatched junction bases: 2. This CDR3 is 13 amino acids long. CDR1 is GTSNPN and CDR2 is SVGIG in the germline V gene (reference sequence). CDR3: CAWRQGGTGELFF. The DNA for the CDR3 is TGTGCCTGGCGACAGGGGGGCACCGGGGAGCTGTTTTTT.

This clone was picked up one time. The junction differs from germline at one of its ends, possibly a read error. The CDR3 sequence: CASSLVATPDYNEQFF. The DNA for the CDR3 is TGCGCCAGCAGCTTGGTGGCGACACCCGACTACAATGAGCAATTCTTC. The J gene is TRBJ2-1, the V gene TRBV5-1, with D possibly matching TRBD2 (5 bases). Germline loops: CDR1 SGHRS, CDR2 YFSETQ. The CDR3 loop spans 16 amino acids.

This sequence joins TRBV27 and TRBJ1-1; D may be TRBD1 (5 bases). CDR1 and CDR2 from the germline V gene are MNHEY and SMNVEV (reference sequence). Trimming pared 2 bases from V and 1 base from J, leaving 11 bases between. The CDR3 has 15 residues. CDR3 protein: CASSLAGAQNTEAFF. Here the CDR3 DNA reads TGTGCCAGCAGTTTAGCTGGGGCACAGAACACTGAAGCTTTCTTT.

The rearrangement uses TRBV5-1 and TRBJ2-6; 7 bases match TRBD2. The CDR3 runs 17 residues. CDR1 and CDR2 from the germline V gene are SGHRS and YFSETQ. V shed 2 bases and J 2 bases; nucleotides not matched to a gene: 7. The CDR3 loop reads CASSLPSGGTGANVLTF. The CDR3 DNA is TGCGCCAGCAGCTTACCTAGCGGAGGAACTGGGGCCAACGTCCTGACTTTC. The full variable domain, with the rest looked up from reference TRBV5-1 and TRBJ2-6, is KAGVTQTPRYLIKTRGQQVTLSCSPISGHRSVSWYQQTPGQGLQFLFEYFSETQRNKGNFPGRFSGRQFSNSRSEMNVSTLELGDSALYLCASSLPSGGTGANVLTFGAGSRLTVL.

The V and J genes are TRBV5-1 and TRBJ1-1; TRBD1 is a possible D gene (6 bases). V was shortened by 1 base and J by 1 base, with 11 bases between the two germline ends. The CDR3 covers 15 residues. Germline CDR1 and CDR2: SGHRS and YFSETQ. CDR3 amino acids: CASSLSPGANTEAFF. The CDR3 DNA reads as TGCGCCAGCAGCTTGAGCCCAGGGGCGAACACTGAAGCTTTCTTT. Complete variable domain (other parts from reference TRBV5-1 and TRBJ1-1): KAGVTQTPRYLIKTRGQQVTLSCSPISGHRSVSWYQQTPGQGLQFLFEYFSETQRNKGNFPGRFSGRQFSNSRSEMNVSTLELGDSALYLCASSLSPGANTEAFFGQGTRLTVV.

V is TRBV5-1 and J is TRBJ1-2; D is ambiguous. V gave up 0 bases and J gave up 4 bases, with 10 bases separating them. The germline V gene encodes CDR1 SGHRS and CDR2 YFSETQ. The CDR3 spans 14 residues. CDR3 bases: TGCGCCAGCAGCTTGGACGCTACCTCCTATGGCTACACCTTC. Translation gives CASSLDATSYGYTF.

This chain uses TRBV5-1 with TRBJ2-7; D may be TRBD1 (6 bases). This CDR3 contains 15 residues. Germline CDR1 and CDR2: SGHRS and YFSETQ. V was pared by 3 bases and J by 5 bases, with 18 bases between. Written as DNA, the CDR3 is TGCGCCAGCAGCTGGGGACACCCACCTCGGGACGAGCAGTACTTC. The encoded protein is CASSWGHPPRDEQYF. Together with reference TRBV5-1 and TRBJ2-7, the CDR3 gives the full variable domain: KAGVTQTPRYLIKTRGQQVTLSCSPISGHRSVSWYQQTPGQGLQFLFEYFSETQRNKGNFPGRFSGRQFSNSRSEMNVSTLELGDSALYLCASSWGHPPRDEQYFGPGTRLTVT.

This chain joins TRBV10-3 and TRBJ2-7, with TRBD1 identical over 7 bases. In germline, CDR1 is ENHRY, CDR2 SYGVKD. The CDR3 sequence is 12 residues long. Trimming took 10 bases from V and 3 from J; bases not matched to a gene: 6. CDR3 loop: CATWDSYYEQYF. The DNA for the CDR3 is TGTGCCACATGGGACAGCTACTACGAGCAGTACTTC.

This clone was detected only once. The chain combines TRBV4-1 with TRBJ2-5; D not certain. Germline V gives CDR1 MGHRA, CDR2 YSYEKL. There are 13 residues in the CDR3. V dropped 1 base and J dropped 5 bases, with 8 bases sitting between them. CDR3 nucleotides: TGCGCCAGCAGCCAAGCAAGTGGGGAGACCCAGTACTTC. Protein sequence: CASSQASGETQYF.

The chain combines TRBV4-3 with TRBJ2-2; perhaps TRBD1 as D (6 bases). CDR1 and CDR2 from the germline V gene are LGHNA and YSLEER. This CDR3 has 14 residues. Trimming cost V 4 bases and J 1 base, with 7 bases left between them. The CDR3 protein is CASSPGQNTGELFF. The CDR3 DNA sequence: TGCGCCAGCAGCCCGGGACAGAACACCGGGGAGCTGTTTTTT.

Only one count was recorded for this clone. The V call is TRBV7-3, the J call TRBJ2-5; D gene uncertain. This CDR3 spans 13 amino acids. V was pared by 5 bases and J by 1 base, with 8 bases between. In germline, CDR1 is SGHTA, CDR2 FQGTGA. The CDR3 spells CASSVNLQETQYF. CDR3 nucleotides: TGTGCCAGCAGCGTAAACCTCCAAGAGACCCAGTACTTC.

The CDR3: CASSLGTGGREETQYF. CDR3 DNA sequence: TGTGCCAGCAGTTTAGGGACGGGGGGTAGGGAAGAGACCCAGTACTTC. The gene calls are TRBV27 and TRBJ2-5, with 7 bases identical to TRBD2. Trimming removed 2 bases from V and 3 bases from J; junction bases left unmatched: 9. The CDR3 is 16 residues long. The germline CDR1 and CDR2 sequences are MNHEY and SMNVEV (reference sequence).

This chain links TRBV28 with TRBJ2-7; D is unresolved. CDR1 is MDHEN and CDR2 is SYDVKM in the germline V gene. The CDR3 covers 11 residues. Deletions cut 10 bases from V and 4 bases from J, with 11 bases between. CDR3 protein: CATRVWYEQYF. The CDR3 region has the DNA TGTGCCACACGCGTTTGGTACGAGCAGTACTTC. Using reference TRBV28 and TRBJ2-7 for the parts outside the CDR3, the full variable domain is DVKVTQSSRYLVKRTGEKVFLECVQDMDHENMFWYRQDPGLGLRLIYFSYDVKMKEKGDIPEGYSVSREKKERFSLILESASTNQTSMYLCATRVWYEQYFGPGTRLTVT.

The chain employs TRBV7-6 and TRBJ2-1, with a tentative D call TRBD2 (5 bases). Trimming stripped 1 base from V and 4 bases from J, with 14 bases between. The germline CDR1 and CDR2 sequences are SGHVS and FNYEAQ. There are 16 residues in the CDR3. Here the CDR3 reads CASSLGSLASYNEQFF. CDR3 sequence (DNA): TGTGCCAGCAGCTTAGGTTCGCTAGCCAGTTACAATGAGCAGTTCTTC.

The chain couples TRBV5-6 to TRBJ2-1; 11 positions match TRBD2. The CDR3 is 15 amino acids. Germline CDR1 SGHDT, CDR2 YYEEEE. After removal of 0 bases from V and 11 bases from J, the junction contained 7 bases not matched to a gene. The CDR3 DNA sequence: TGTGCCAGCAGCTTGGACCTAGCGGGAGGCGCTCAGCAGTTCTTC. Protein: CASSLDLAGGAQQFF.

CDR3 loop: CASSLNGVAIPNEKLFF. The CDR3 nucleotides read TGTGCCAGCAGCTTAAACGGAGTGGCCATTCCCAATGAAAAACTGTTTTTT. The rearrangement links TRBV7-9 to TRBJ1-4; D ambiguous. Looked up from germline, CDR1 is SEHNR and CDR2 is FQNEAQ (reference sequence). CDR3 length equals 17 residues. Trimming left V 2 bases short and J 5 bases short, with 18 bases between. Supplemented by reference TRBV7-9 and TRBJ1-4, the full variable domain reads DTGVSQNPRHKITKRGQNVTFRCDPISEHNRLYWYRQTLGQGPEFLTYFQNEAQLEKSRLLSDRFSAERPKGSFSTLEIQRTEQGDSAMYLCASSLNGVAIPNEKLFFGSGTQLSVL.

CDR3 residues: CASSPQGTYGYTF. The CDR3 DNA reads TGTGCCAGCAGCCCACAGGGAACATATGGCTACACCTTC. The genes are TRBV7-9 and TRBJ1-2; possible D gene TRBD1, 6 bases. V was cut by 5 bases and J by 5 bases, with 12 bases left in between. Germline loops: CDR1 SEHNR, CDR2 FQNEAQ (reference sequence). The CDR3 runs 13 residues.

This clone showed up just a few times. This rearrangement joins TRBV29-1 to TRBJ2-1; D gene uncertain. The germline CDR1 and CDR2 sequences are SQVTM and ANQGSEA. V was clipped by 3 bases and J by 0 bases, with 12 bases between them. This CDR3 has 15 amino acids. This chain's CDR3 is CSVDRASSSYNEQFF. As DNA, the CDR3 is TGCAGCGTTGATCGTGCCTCGAGCTCCTACAATGAGCAGTTCTTC.

The V gene is TRBV6-5, the J gene TRBJ2-5; D may be TRBD1 (6 bases). Trimming took off 3 bases at V and 0 bases at J, with 14 bases between the two ends. The CDR3 has 16 residues. Germline-derived CDR1 and CDR2 are MNHEY and SVGAGI. CDR3 coding DNA: TGTGCCAGCAGTTATTTGTTCTGGGACAACCAAGAGACCCAGTACTTC. This encodes CASSYLFWDNQETQYF.

There are a few counts of this clone. The rearrangement uses TRBV7-9 and TRBJ1-2, with D hard to call. The V and J ends lost 5 bases and 8 bases respectively, with 9 bases between them. The CDR3 consists of 11 residues. Germline V gives CDR1 SEHNR, CDR2 FQNEAQ (reference sequence). This chain's CDR3 is CASSPVLGYTF. The CDR3 region has the DNA TGTGCCAGCAGCCCCGTTTTGGGCTACACCTTC.

V and J are TRBV6-5 and TRBJ2-7, with D perhaps TRBD1 (5 bases). Germline V gives CDR1 MNHEY, CDR2 SVGAGI. Trimming shortened V by 4 bases and J by 3 bases, and 16 bases separated the two germline ends. The CDR3 covers 15 residues. CDR3 loop: CASSSSRLGVYEQYF. CDR3 coding DNA: TGTGCCAGCAGTTCGTCGAGGTTAGGGGTCTACGAGCAGTACTTC.

In regard to this clone: The same CDR3 is also encoded by other DNA sequences in this sample. The rearrangement links TRBV11-2 to TRBJ1-1; D gene uncertain. Germline CDR1 reads SGHAT; CDR2 reads FQNNGV. Trimming removed 5 bases at V and 3 bases at J, with 7 bases between. CDR3 length equals 12 residues. The CDR3 is CASSPRDTEAFF. CDR3 bases: TGTGCCAGCAGCCCGCGGGACACTGAAGCTTTCTTT.

This clone showed up just a few times. The chain combines TRBV2 with TRBJ1-1, with a weak D call TRBD1 (6 bases). The CDR3 runs 12 residues. From germline, CDR1 is SNHLY and CDR2 FYNNEI. V lost 10 bases to trimming and J lost 1 base, with 10 bases between them. For the CDR3, the DNA is TGTGCCATTGGGACACAGAACACTGAAGCTTTCTTT. Translation gives CAIGTQNTEAFF.

The chain carries TRBV2 and TRBJ2-2; 7 bases are shared with TRBD1. The CDR3 sequence is 15 residues long. Looked up from germline, CDR1 is SNHLY and CDR2 is FYNNEI. Losses at the gene ends were 2 bases for V and 4 bases for J; bases not matched to a gene: 4. CDR3 bases: TGTGCCAGCAGTGAACAGGGGGATGGCACCGGGGAGCTGTTTTTT. It codes for CASSEQGDGTGELFF. Variable domain in full (rest from reference TRBV2 and TRBJ2-2): EPEVTQTPSHQVTQMGQEVILRCVPISNHLYFYWYRQILGQKVEFLVSFYNNEISEKSEIFDDQFSVERPDGSNFTLKIRSTKLEDSAMYFCASSEQGDGTGELFFGEGSRLTVL.

J is TRBJ2-1 and V is TRBV6-1; 11 nucleotides agree with TRBD2. Germline V gene data show CDR1 as MNHNS and CDR2 as SASEGT. This CDR3 region has 19 residues. With V trimmed by 0 bases and J by 2 bases, 9 bases remained unmatched. DNA of the CDR3: TGTGCCAGCAGTGAAGCTTGGCTAGCGGGAGGCTACACCTACAATGAGCAGTTCTTC. Translation gives CASSEAWLAGGYTYNEQFF.